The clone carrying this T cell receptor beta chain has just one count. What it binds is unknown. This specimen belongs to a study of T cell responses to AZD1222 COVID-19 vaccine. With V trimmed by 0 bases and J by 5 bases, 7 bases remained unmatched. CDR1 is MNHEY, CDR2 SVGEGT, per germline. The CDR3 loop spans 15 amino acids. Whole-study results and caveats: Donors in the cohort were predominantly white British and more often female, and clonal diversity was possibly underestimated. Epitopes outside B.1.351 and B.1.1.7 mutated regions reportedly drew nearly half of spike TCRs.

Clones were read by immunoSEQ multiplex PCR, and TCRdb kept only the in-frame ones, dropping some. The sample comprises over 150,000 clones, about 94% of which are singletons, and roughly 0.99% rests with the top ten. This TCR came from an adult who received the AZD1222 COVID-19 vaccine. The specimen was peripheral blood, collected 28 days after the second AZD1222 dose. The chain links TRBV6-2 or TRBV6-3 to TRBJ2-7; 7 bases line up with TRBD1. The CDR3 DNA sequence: TGTGCCAGCAGTTACTCGAATGAAGGGGGCCACGAGCAGTACTTC. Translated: CASSYSNEGGHEQYF.